The present T cell receptor (beta chain) was sequenced within a study of T cells after yellow fever vaccination. This CDR3 is built from 17 residues. With 0 bases removed from V and 2 bases from J, the gap between germline ends came to 16 bases. Germline CDR1 and CDR2: LGHNA and YNFKEQ. In this sample, this clonotype turned up a few times. The TCR cDNA carried a universal primer site and UMIs from 5'RACE template switching. TCRdb reanalysed the 5' RACE reads using MiXCR and keeps one entry per CDR3 protein. This sample has 620,000 or so distinct CDR3 sequences, with approximately 16% found just once. V and J are TRBV4-2 and TRBJ1-2; D perhaps matches TRBD1 (5 bases). This receptor was identified in a man aged 18 to 35 who received the YFV17D yellow fever vaccine. Sample: PBMCs, taken roughly 5 days after the first yellow fever vaccination. In DNA, the CDR3 is TGTGCCAGCAGCCAAGATCTGAGCGGAACAGGAAACTATGGCTACACCTTC. Its protein product is CASSQDLSGTGNYGYTF.